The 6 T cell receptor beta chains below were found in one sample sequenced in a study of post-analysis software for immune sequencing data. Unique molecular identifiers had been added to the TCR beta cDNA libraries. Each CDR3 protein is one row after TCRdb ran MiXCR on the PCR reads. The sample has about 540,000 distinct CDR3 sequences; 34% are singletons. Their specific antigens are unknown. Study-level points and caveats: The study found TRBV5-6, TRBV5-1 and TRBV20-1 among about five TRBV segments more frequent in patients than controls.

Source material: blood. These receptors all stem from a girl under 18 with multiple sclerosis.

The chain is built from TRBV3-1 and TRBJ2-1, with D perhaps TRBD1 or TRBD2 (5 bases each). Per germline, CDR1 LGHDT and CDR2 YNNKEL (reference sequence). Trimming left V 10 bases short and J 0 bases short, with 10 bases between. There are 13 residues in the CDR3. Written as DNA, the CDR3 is TGTGCCACCAGGGAGAGCTCCTACAATGAGCAGTTCTTC. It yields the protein CATRESSYNEQFF.

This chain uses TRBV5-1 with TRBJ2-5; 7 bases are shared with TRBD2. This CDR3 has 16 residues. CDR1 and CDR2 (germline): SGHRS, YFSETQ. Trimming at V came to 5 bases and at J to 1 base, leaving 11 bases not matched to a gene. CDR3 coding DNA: TGCGCCAGCAGTTCCTTTTCTAGCGGAGTCCAAGAGACCCAGTACTTC. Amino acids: CASSSFSSGVQETQYF.

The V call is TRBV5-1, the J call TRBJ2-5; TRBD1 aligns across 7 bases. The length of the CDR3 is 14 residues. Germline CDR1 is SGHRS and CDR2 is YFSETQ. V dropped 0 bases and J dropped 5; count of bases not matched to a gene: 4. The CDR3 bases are TGCGCCAGCAGCTTGGCACAGGGGTGGGAGACCCAGTACTTC. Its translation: CASSLAQGWETQYF.

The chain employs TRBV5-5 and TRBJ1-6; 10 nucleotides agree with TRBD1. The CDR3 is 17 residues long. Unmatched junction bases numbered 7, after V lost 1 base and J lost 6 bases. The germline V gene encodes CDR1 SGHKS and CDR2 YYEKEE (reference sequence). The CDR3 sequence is CASSLTPGQGRNSPLHF. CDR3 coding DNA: TGTGCCAGCAGCTTGACCCCGGGACAGGGGCGTAATTCACCCCTCCACTTT.

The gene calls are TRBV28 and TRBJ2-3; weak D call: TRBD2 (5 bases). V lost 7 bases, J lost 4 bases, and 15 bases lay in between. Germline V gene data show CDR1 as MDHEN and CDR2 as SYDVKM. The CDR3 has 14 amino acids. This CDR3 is CASTHPVGADTQYF. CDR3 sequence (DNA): TGTGCCAGCACCCACCCCGTCGGGGCAGATACGCAGTATTTT.

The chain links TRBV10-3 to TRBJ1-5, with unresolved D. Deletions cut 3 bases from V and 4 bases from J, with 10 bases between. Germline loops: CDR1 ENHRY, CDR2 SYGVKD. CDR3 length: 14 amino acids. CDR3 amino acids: CAISEGSRNQPQHF. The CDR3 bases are TGTGCCATCAGTGAAGGTTCGAGAAATCAGCCCCAGCATTTT.